This T cell receptor beta chain appears in the sequencing data of a study of T cells in Graves' hyperthyroidism and ophthalmopathy. In the study overall: Once the initial diagnosis was made, peripheral blood was obtained before any treatment. General study points: It was a median approximately 6.9 months before onset that the model predicted ophthalmopathy.

This clonotype was found many times. The target antigen is unknown. Germline CDR1 LNHNV, CDR2 YYDKDF (reference sequence). The CDR3 spans 13 residues. V was trimmed by 1 base and J by 5 bases, leaving 8 bases between them. A lack of ophthalmopathy progression within 18 months defined stable Graves' hyperthyroidism. The CDR3 regions of TCR beta were amplified from RNA transcripts. A first-round RT-PCR of the TCR CDR3 used the HTBI primer set. Using its own MiXCR run on the multiplex PCR reads, TCRdb lists one record per CDR3 protein. The data show some 560,000 distinct CDR3 sequences, approximately 14% seen once.

Sequencing input: blood. The chain joins TRBV15 to TRBJ1-1; possibly TRBD1 for D (5 bases). The receptor's source is a woman in her 30s with Graves' hyperthyroidism. The CDR3 loop is CATSRGGGTEAFF. The CDR3 coding sequence is TGTGCCACCAGCAGAGGGGGGGGGACTGAAGCTTTCTTT.